This TCR beta chain derives from a study of early T cells in non-severe SARS-CoV-2 infection. Across the whole study: Sequencing targeted bulk RNA from unsorted whole blood, leaving chains unpaired.

Study observations and caveats: Clonotype matching in VDJdb favored anti-spike CD8 responses and did not capture private and CD4 specificities.

For this clonotype: Its specificity is not known. At one end, the junction sequence differs from germline, possibly due to a read error.

The CDR3 loop spans 15 amino acids. CDR1 is SEHNR, CDR2 FQNEAQ, per germline (reference sequence). Individual cDNA molecules were tagged with unique molecular identifiers, the study reported. TCRdb reanalysed the 5' RACE reads using MiXCR and keeps one entry per CDR3 protein. The sample includes tens of thousands of distinct CDR3 sequences, 9.5% to 15% seen only once; the top ten take 1.1%. Sample: whole blood. The TCR sequence derives from an adult who was a healthcare worker with PCR-confirmed SARS-CoV-2 infection or an uninfected control (not recorded which). V and J are TRBV7-9 and TRBJ2-7, with D possibly being TRBD1 (6 bases). The CDR3 DNA reads as TGTGCCAGCAGCTTAGTTAGGCAGGGGATCTACGAGCAGAACTTC. This translates into CASSLVRQGIYEQNF.